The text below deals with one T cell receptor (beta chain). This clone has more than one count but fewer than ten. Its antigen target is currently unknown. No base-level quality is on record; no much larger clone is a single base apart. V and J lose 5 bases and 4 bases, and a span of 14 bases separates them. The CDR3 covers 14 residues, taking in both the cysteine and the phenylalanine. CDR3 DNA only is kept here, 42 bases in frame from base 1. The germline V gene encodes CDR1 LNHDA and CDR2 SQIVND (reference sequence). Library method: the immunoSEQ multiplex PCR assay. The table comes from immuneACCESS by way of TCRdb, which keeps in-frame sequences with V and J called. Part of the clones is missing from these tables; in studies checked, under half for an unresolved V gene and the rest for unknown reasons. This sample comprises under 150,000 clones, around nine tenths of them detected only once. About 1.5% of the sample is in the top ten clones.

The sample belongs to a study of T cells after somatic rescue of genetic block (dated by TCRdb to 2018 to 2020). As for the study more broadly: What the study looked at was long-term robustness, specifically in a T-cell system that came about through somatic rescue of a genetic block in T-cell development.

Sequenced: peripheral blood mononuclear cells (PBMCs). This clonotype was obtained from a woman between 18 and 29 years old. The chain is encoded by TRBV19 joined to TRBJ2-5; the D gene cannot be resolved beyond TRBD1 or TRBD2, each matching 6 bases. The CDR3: CASSPQGRLETQYF. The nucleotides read TGTGCCAGTAGTCCCCAGGGGAGGTTAGAGACCCAGTACTTC.